The 14 T cell receptor beta chains in this list originate from one sample, sequenced in a study of blood T cell repertoires in COVID-19. Some clones are missing from TCRdb's copy, which holds only in-frame ones; the method was immunoSEQ multiplex PCR. Of over 150,000 clones listed, roughly 88% are singletons. Sequencing used peripheral blood. These receptor sequences come from a man aged 50-60 years with COVID-19, enrolled during active disease.

This clone was seen once. V is TRBV7-9 and J is TRBJ2-3; 10 bases line up with TRBD2. V lost 5 bases, J lost 6 bases, and 11 bases stayed unmatched. This CDR3 has 16 amino acids. Germline V gene data show CDR1 as SEHNR and CDR2 as FQNEAQ (reference sequence). This chain's CDR3 is CASSAWTSGKRDTQYF. The CDR3 nucleotides are TGTGCCAGCAGCGCCTGGACTAGCGGAAAAAGGGATACGCAGTATTTT.

The V call is TRBV7-3, the J call TRBJ2-3; D is uncertain. V was cut by 5 bases and J by 2 bases, with 5 bases left in between. This CDR3 comprises 12 residues. Germline values: CDR1 SGHTA, CDR2 FQGTGA. The CDR3 nucleotides read TGTGCCAGCAGCGGGCCCACAGATACGCAGTATTTT. This gives the protein CASSGPTDTQYF.

The rearrangement uses TRBV5-4 and TRBJ2-6; tentatively, D is TRBD2 (7 bases). The CDR3 covers 19 residues. The germline V and J ends were trimmed by 3 bases and 1 base, with 20 bases remaining between them. Per germline, CDR1 SGHNT and CDR2 YYREEE (reference sequence). The CDR3 DNA sequence: TGTGCCAGCAGCTCAGCGGGACAACCCGGCGTATCTGGGGCCAACGTCCTGACTTTC. This codes for CASSSAGQPGVSGANVLTF.

This rearrangement joins TRBV9 to TRBJ2-3; 7 bases map to TRBD2. CDR3 length: 13 amino acids. V dropped 7 bases and J dropped 8; count of bases not matched to a gene: 10. Germline values: CDR1 SGDLS, CDR2 YYNGEE. DNA of the CDR3: TGTGCCAGCTCCAAGGGAGGGACCCTTACGCAGTATTTT. Translation: CASSKGGTLTQYF.

The V call is TRBV7-3, the J call TRBJ2-3; 8 bases are shared with TRBD1. V lost 5 bases, J lost 4 bases, and 11 bases stayed unmatched. The CDR3 has 16 amino acids. CDR1 is SGHTA, CDR2 FQGTGA, per germline. The CDR3 loop is CASSRNGQGGPDTQYF. The CDR3 coding sequence is TGTGCCAGCAGCCGAAATGGACAGGGCGGGCCAGATACGCAGTATTTT.

DNA of the CDR3: TGTGCCAGCAGTTACTCGACAGGGAGTGGGCCACCCCTCCACTTT. It translates to CASSYSTGSGPPLHF. The gene calls are TRBV6-2 or TRBV6-3 and TRBJ1-6; 7 bases align to TRBD1. The CDR3 runs 15 residues. V lost 0 bases, J lost 11 bases, and 7 bases stayed unmatched. The germline gives CDR1 MNHEY, CDR2 SVGEGT.

This clone appeared a few times. The chain carries TRBV7-3 and TRBJ2-1, with D tentatively TRBD2 (5 bases). Trimming pared 2 bases from V and 0 bases from J, leaving 11 bases between. CDR1 SGHTA and CDR2 FQGTGA come from the germline V gene. This CDR3 contains 16 residues. The CDR3 loop is CASSLYRTLSYNEQFF. In nucleotides, the CDR3 is TGTGCCAGCAGCTTATATCGGACTCTCTCCTACAATGAGCAGTTCTTC. Full variable domain (rest looked up from reference TRBV7-3 and TRBJ2-1): GAGVSQTPSNKVTEKGKYVELRCDPISGHTALYWYRQSLGQGPEFLIYFQGTGAADDSGLPNDRFFAVRPEGSVSTLKIQRTERGDSAVYLCASSLYRTLSYNEQFFGPGTRLTVL.

This clone was found once. This sequence joins TRBV5-1 and TRBJ2-1; maybe TRBD1 (5 bases). Between the trimmed V and J ends, which lost 1 base and 2 bases, there was a span of 13 bases. The germline gives CDR1 SGHRS, CDR2 YFSETQ. This CDR3 is 16 amino acids long. The CDR3 bases are TGCGCCAGCAGCTTGTGGGGCAGGGAAACCTACAATGAGCAGTTCTTC. This sequence encodes CASSLWGRETYNEQFF.

This clone was observed a handful of times. The chain joins TRBV27 to TRBJ2-2; 7 nucleotides agree with TRBD1. J gave up 8 bases and V 5 bases, and 11 bases lay outside the gene matches. The CDR3 totals 15 residues. Per the germline V gene, CDR1 is MNHEY and CDR2 is SMNVEV (reference sequence). In DNA, the CDR3 is TGTGCCAGCAGTATCACCGGGACAGAGATGGGGGAGCTGTTTTTT. It yields the protein CASSITGTEMGELFF.

J is TRBJ1-5 and V is TRBV27, with a weak D call TRBD1 (6 bases). CDR1 and CDR2 (germline): MNHEY, SMNVEV (reference sequence). V lost 1 base and J 5 bases, leaving 9 bases between the germline ends. The CDR3 consists of 14 residues. CDR3 sequence reads: CASSLYRADQPQHF. CDR3 sequence (DNA): TGTGCCAGCAGTTTATACAGGGCTGATCAGCCCCAGCATTTT.

The chain has TRBV7-8 and TRBJ2-7, with 10 bases fitting TRBD1. CDR3 length: 17 amino acids. Germline values: CDR1 SGHVS, CDR2 FQNEAQ. V shed 3 bases and J 4 bases; nucleotides not matched to a gene: 12. CDR3 region: CASSFKPRTGGTYEQYF. The DNA of the CDR3 is TGTGCCAGCAGCTTCAAGCCCAGGACAGGGGGAACATACGAGCAGTACTTC.

The chain carries TRBV19 and TRBJ2-7, with TRBD1 matching 9 bases. In germline, CDR1 is LNHDA, CDR2 SQIVND (reference sequence). The CDR3 length is 16 residues. V was clipped by 5 bases and J by 3 bases; unmatched bases: 11. CDR3 in amino acids: CASSLGIPGQGYEQYF. CDR3 DNA sequence: TGTGCCAGTAGTTTGGGGATTCCGGGACAGGGCTACGAGCAGTACTTC.

This clone has a single count. This rearrangement joins TRBV7-9 to TRBJ2-1; TRBD2 aligns across 11 bases. Germline lookup yields CDR1 SEHNR and CDR2 FQNEAQ (reference sequence). The V and J ends lost 2 bases and 0 bases, in that order; junction bases with no gene match: 9. CDR3 length equals 19 residues. The CDR3 is CASSLIAGLAGSSYNEQFF. As DNA, the CDR3 is TGTGCCAGCAGCTTAATAGCTGGACTAGCGGGCAGCTCCTACAATGAGCAGTTCTTC.

The chain employs TRBV4-2 and TRBJ2-3; tentatively, D is TRBD1 (6 bases). The CDR3 sequence is 18 residues long. Trimming took off 0 bases at V and 0 bases at J, with 16 bases between the two ends. CDR1 and CDR2 from the germline V gene are LGHNA and YNFKEQ. The CDR3 is CASSQDRGTGFSTDTQYF. The DNA of the CDR3 is TGTGCCAGCAGCCAAGATAGGGGAACAGGGTTCAGCACAGATACGCAGTATTTT.